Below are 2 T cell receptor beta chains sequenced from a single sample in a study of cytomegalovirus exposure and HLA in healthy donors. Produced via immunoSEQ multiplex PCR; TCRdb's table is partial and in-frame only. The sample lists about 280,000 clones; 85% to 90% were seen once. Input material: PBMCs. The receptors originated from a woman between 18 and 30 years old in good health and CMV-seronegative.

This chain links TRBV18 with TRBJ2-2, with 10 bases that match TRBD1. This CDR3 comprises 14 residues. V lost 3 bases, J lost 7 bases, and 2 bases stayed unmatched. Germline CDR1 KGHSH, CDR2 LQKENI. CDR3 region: CASSPGQGIGELFF. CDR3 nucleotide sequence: TGTGCCAGCTCACCGGGACAGGGGATCGGGGAGCTGTTTTTT.

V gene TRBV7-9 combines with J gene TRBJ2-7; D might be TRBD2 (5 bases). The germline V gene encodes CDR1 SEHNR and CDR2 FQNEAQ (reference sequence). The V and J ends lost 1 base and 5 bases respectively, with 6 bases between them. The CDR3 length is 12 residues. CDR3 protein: CASSLGLNEQYF. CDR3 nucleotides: TGTGCCAGCAGCTTAGGACTAAACGAGCAGTACTTC.